This is a list of T cell receptor beta chains from one sample in a study of radiotherapy plus CTLA-4 blockade in lung cancer. The method was immunoSEQ multiplex PCR; TCRdb's version includes in-frame clones alone and lacks a portion of them. The sample lists 45,000 or so clones, 65% to 85% occurring once. The sample in question was peripheral blood, obtained from a patient treated with radiotherapy plus ipilimumab. Every receptor here comes from a human donor with non-small cell lung cancer who had stable disease on radiotherapy plus ipilimumab. CDR3s include the opening cysteine and the closing phenylalanine or tryptophan. D genes are given only for firm matches. Clone sizes are given selectively: once, few, many, or a class where the clone is expanded.

abundance | j_gene | d_gene | v_gene | CDR3nt | CDR3aa
NA | TRBJ2-5 | NA | TRBV11-2 | TGTGCCAGCAGCTTATCGGGTCGCTTGGGGGAGACCCAGTACTTC | CASSLSGRLGETQYF
NA | TRBJ1-5 | NA | TRBV5-6 | TGTGCCAGCAGCTTGGGAGTTGGAGGGCAGCCCCAGCATTTT | CASSLGVGGQPQHF
NA | TRBJ2-5 | TRBD2 | TRBV7-2 | TGTGCCAGCAGCACCGGACCCTTAGCGGGGGGCGCCTTGTCCCAGTACTTC | CASSTGPLAGGALSQYF
medium-sized | TRBJ1-1 | NA | TRBV28 | TGTGCCAGCAGTTTGGGGGGATCTGAAGCTTTCTTT | CASSLGGSEAFF
few | TRBJ2-5 | TRBD1 | TRBV6-1 | TGTGCCAGCAGCACAGGGGGCCAAGAGACCCAGTACTTC | CASSTGGQETQYF
NA | TRBJ1-1 | NA | TRBV6-6 | TGTGCCAGCAGTAGGGGAGGGGGGAACACTGAAGCTTTCTTT | CASSRGGGNTEAFF
NA | TRBJ2-5 | TRBD2 | TRBV7-3 | TGTGCCAGCAGCCCGCCGGAGCGGGGGGCACAAGAGACCCAGTACTTC | CASSPPERGAQETQYF
NA | TRBJ1-2 | NA | TRBV4-1 | TGCGCCAGCAGCCAGTCCCTTATGGGGGGGCGCTGGGACAACTATGGCTACACCTTC | CASSQSLMGGRWDNYGYTF
NA | TRBJ1-2 | TRBD1 | TRBV9 | TGTGCCAGCAGCGCGGGACAGCCGTTGTATGGCTACACCTTC | CASSAGQPLYGYTF
NA | TRBJ1-1 | NA | TRBV9 | TGTGCCAGCAGCGTAAAGGCGGGAGGGAACACTGAAGCTTTCTTT | CASSVKAGGNTEAFF
NA | TRBJ2-7 | NA | TRBV5-5 | TGTGCCAGCAGCTTTAGATCAACAGTAGGCACCTACGAGCAGTACTTC | CASSFRSTVGTYEQYF
NA | TRBJ1-1 | TRBD1 | TRBV10-1 | TGCGCCAGCAGTAGGGACAGCGGAAACACTGAAGCTTTCTTT | CASSRDSGNTEAFF
NA | TRBJ1-2 | NA | TRBV7-9 | TGTGCCAGCAGCAACACAGGGTCCGATGGCTACACCTTC | CASSNTGSDGYTF
NA | TRBJ2-2 | NA | TRBV11-1 | TGTGCCAGCAGCTCCCGACAGGTCCTAAACACCGGGGAGCTGTTTTTT | CASSSRQVLNTGELFF
few | TRBJ2-2 | NA | TRBV6-5 | TGTGCCAGCCAGGTCAAAAGCCCTAGCACCGGGGAGCTGTTTTTT | CASQVKSPSTGELFF
NA | TRBJ2-7 | TRBD1 | TRBV30 | TGTGCCTGGAGCCCCTTCGACAGGGGGCTTACATCCTACGAGCAGTACTTC | CAWSPFDRGLTSYEQYF
NA | TRBJ1-2 | NA | TRBV28 | TGTGCCAGCAGTTTACTGCCCTATGGCTACACCTTC | CASSLLPYGYTF
NA | TRBJ1-2 | NA | TRBV5-5 | TGTGCCAGCAGCCCCCAACAAGGCATAAACTATGGCTACACCTTC | CASSPQQGINYGYTF
NA | TRBJ1-1 | NA | TRBV30 | TGTGCCTGGAGGGCCGGGGGCGTCACTGAAGCTTTCTTT | CAWRAGGVTEAFF
NA | TRBJ1-5 | NA | TRBV18 | TGTGCCAGCTCACCGGAGCTAGGACATTACGCCCAGCATTTT | CASSPELGHYAQHF
few | TRBJ1-6 | NA | TRBV7-8 | TGTGCCAGCAGCTTAGACCCCACCCACAGCTCCTATAATTCACCCCTCCACTTT | CASSLDPTHSSYNSPLHF
NA | TRBJ2-3 | TRBD2 | TRBV27 | TGTGCCAGCAGTTTCGGGACTAGCGGGGGCCTCGTCACAGATACGCAGTATTTT | CASSFGTSGGLVTDTQYF